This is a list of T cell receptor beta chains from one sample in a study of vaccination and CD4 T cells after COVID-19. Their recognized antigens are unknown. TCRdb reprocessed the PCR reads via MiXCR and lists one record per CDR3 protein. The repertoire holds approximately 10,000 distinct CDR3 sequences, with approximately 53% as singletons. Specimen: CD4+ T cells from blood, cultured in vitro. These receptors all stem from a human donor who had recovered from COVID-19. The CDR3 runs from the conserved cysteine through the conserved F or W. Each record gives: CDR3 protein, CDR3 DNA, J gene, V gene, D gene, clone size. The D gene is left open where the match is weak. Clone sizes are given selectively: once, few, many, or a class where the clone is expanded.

CDR3aa: CASSPAGGQGREQYF; CDR3nt: TGTGCTAGCAGCCCTGCGGGGGGACAGGGTCGCGAGCAGTACTTC; j_gene: TRBJ2-7; v_gene: TRBV7-6; d_gene: -; abundance: -
CDR3aa: CASSEYGAVGQPQHF; CDR3nt: TGTGCCAGCAGTGAATATGGCGCGGTCGGTCAGCCCCAGCATTTT; j_gene: TRBJ1-5; v_gene: TRBV2; d_gene: -; abundance: -
CDR3aa: CASSPLTGGEYGYTF; CDR3nt: TGTGCCAGCTCACCCCTGACAGGGGGCGAGTATGGCTACACCTTC; j_gene: TRBJ1-2; v_gene: TRBV18; d_gene: TRBD1; abundance: -
CDR3aa: CASSSGQSSYNEQFF; CDR3nt: TGTGCCAGCAGCTCGGGACAGAGCTCCTACAATGAGCAGTTCTTC; j_gene: TRBJ2-1; v_gene: TRBV5-1; d_gene: TRBD1; abundance: -
CDR3aa: CAIRDRRRETQYF; CDR3nt: TGTGCCATACGGGACCGGAGGCGGGAGACCCAGTACTTC; j_gene: TRBJ2-5; v_gene: TRBV7-8; d_gene: -; abundance: -
CDR3aa: CASSLSPYPDRGFLVGELFF; CDR3nt: TGTGCCAGCAGTTTATCTCCATACCCCGACAGGGGGTTTCTCGTCGGGGAGCTGTTTTTT; j_gene: TRBJ2-2; v_gene: TRBV27; d_gene: TRBD1; abundance: -
CDR3aa: CASSTNFFQEINQPQHF; CDR3nt: TGTGCCAGCAGCACAAATTTCTTCCAGGAGATTAATCAGCCCCAGCATTTT; j_gene: TRBJ1-5; v_gene: TRBV21-1; d_gene: -; abundance: -
CDR3aa: CSASESPGIPTDTQYF; CDR3nt: TGCAGTGCTAGCGAATCTCCCGGGATACCCACAGATACGCAGTATTTT; j_gene: TRBJ2-3; v_gene: TRBV20-1; d_gene: -; abundance: few
CDR3aa: CASSFFPTPRETQYF; CDR3nt: TGTGCCAGCAGCTTTTTCCCTACACCGAGAGAGACCCAGTACTTC; j_gene: TRBJ2-5; v_gene: TRBV7-3; d_gene: -; abundance: few
CDR3aa: CASSSGQGNTGELFF; CDR3nt: TGTGCCAGCAGCTCGGGACAGGGGAACACCGGGGAGCTGTTTTTT; j_gene: TRBJ2-2; v_gene: TRBV7-2; d_gene: TRBD1; abundance: -
CDR3aa: CASSSRDSMNTEAFF; CDR3nt: TGTGCCAGCAGCTCCCGGGACAGCATGAACACTGAAGCTTTCTTT; j_gene: TRBJ1-1; v_gene: TRBV11-3; d_gene: TRBD1; abundance: -
CDR3aa: CAGSRIGADTGELFF; CDR3nt: TGTGCCGGCAGCAGAATTGGGGCTGACACCGGGGAGCTGTTTTTT; j_gene: TRBJ2-2; v_gene: TRBV7-3; d_gene: -; abundance: -
CDR3aa: CASRPRDPTQGSTDTQYF; CDR3nt: TGTGCCAGCAGACCCCGGGACCCCACGCAAGGGAGCACAGATACGCAGTATTTT; j_gene: TRBJ2-3; v_gene: TRBV6-1; d_gene: -; abundance: -
CDR3aa: CASSIRDFTDTQYF; CDR3nt: TGTGCCAGCAGCATCCGGGACTTCACAGATACGCAGTATTTT; j_gene: TRBJ2-3; v_gene: TRBV9; d_gene: -; abundance: -
CDR3aa: CASSSTGRGDYGYTF; CDR3nt: TGTGCCAGCAGCTCGACAGGCCGAGGGGACTATGGCTACACCTTC; j_gene: TRBJ1-2; v_gene: TRBV7-3; d_gene: -; abundance: few
CDR3aa: CASRPTSGAITGELFF; CDR3nt: TGTGCCAGCAGGCCGACTAGCGGGGCGATCACCGGGGAGCTGTTTTTT; j_gene: TRBJ2-2; v_gene: TRBV6-2/TRBV6-3; d_gene: TRBD2; abundance: -
CDR3aa: CASSVQSEQFF; CDR3nt: TGTGCCAGCAGTGTACAGAGTGAGCAGTTCTTC; j_gene: TRBJ2-1; v_gene: TRBV6-1; d_gene: -; abundance: few
CDR3aa: CASSLRQRTRAGELFF; CDR3nt: TGTGCCAGCAGTTTAAGGCAGCGAACACGCGCCGGGGAGCTGTTTTTT; j_gene: TRBJ2-2; v_gene: TRBV27; d_gene: -; abundance: -
CDR3aa: CATSAVTRQNNEQFF; CDR3nt: TGTGCCACCAGTGCTGTGACTAGACAAAACAATGAGCAGTTCTTC; j_gene: TRBJ2-1; v_gene: TRBV24-1; d_gene: -; abundance: -
CDR3aa: CASSPTQNTGELFF; CDR3nt: TGCGCCAGCAGCCCTACTCAGAACACCGGGGAGCTGTTTTTT; j_gene: TRBJ2-2; v_gene: TRBV5-1; d_gene: -; abundance: -
CDR3aa: CSATRYRQGGYTF; CDR3nt: TGCAGTGCGACAAGATACCGACAGGGTGGCTACACCTTC; j_gene: TRBJ1-2; v_gene: TRBV20-1; d_gene: TRBD1; abundance: -
CDR3aa: CASSNRGEQYF; CDR3nt: TGTGCCAGCAGCAACCGGGGCGAGCAGTACTTC; j_gene: TRBJ2-7; v_gene: TRBV7-2; d_gene: -; abundance: -
CDR3aa: CASSLYGPGEGTEAFF; CDR3nt: TGTGCCAGCAGTTTATATGGGCCAGGGGAGGGCACTGAAGCTTTCTTT; j_gene: TRBJ1-1; v_gene: TRBV27; d_gene: -; abundance: few
CDR3aa: CATSRSKTPSSGNTIYF; CDR3nt: TGTGCCACCAGCCGTTCTAAGACACCGAGCTCTGGAAACACCATATATTTT; j_gene: TRBJ1-3; v_gene: TRBV15; d_gene: -; abundance: few
CDR3aa: CASSEEGLGYGYTF; CDR3nt: TGTGCCAGCAGTGAGGAGGGGCTCGGGTATGGCTACACCTTC; j_gene: TRBJ1-2; v_gene: TRBV2; d_gene: -; abundance: -
CDR3aa: CASSLLLAGGLNEQFF; CDR3nt: TGTGCCAGCAGCTTATTACTAGCGGGAGGTCTCAATGAGCAGTTCTTC; j_gene: TRBJ2-1; v_gene: TRBV11-3; d_gene: TRBD2; abundance: -
CDR3aa: CASSFGWANTGELFF; CDR3nt: TGTGCCAGCAGTTTCGGTTGGGCGAACACCGGGGAGCTGTTTTTT; j_gene: TRBJ2-2; v_gene: TRBV27; d_gene: -; abundance: -
CDR3aa: CASSQRQGDDQPQHF; CDR3nt: TGTGCCAGCAGCCAACGACAGGGGGACGATCAGCCCCAGCATTTT; j_gene: TRBJ1-5; v_gene: TRBV4-2; d_gene: TRBD1; abundance: -
CDR3aa: CASTPPGAGGELFF; CDR3nt: TGTGCCAGCACCCCCCCGGGGGCCGGCGGGGAGCTGTTTTTT; j_gene: TRBJ2-2; v_gene: TRBV7-9; d_gene: -; abundance: few
CDR3aa: CASSRGQGVYNEQFF; CDR3nt: TGTGCCAGCAGTCGTGGACAGGGGGTCTACAATGAGCAGTTCTTC; j_gene: TRBJ2-1; v_gene: TRBV6-2/TRBV6-3; d_gene: TRBD1; abundance: -
CDR3aa: CASSQEEALRNTEAFF; CDR3nt: TGCGCCAGCAGCCAAGAGGAAGCCTTGAGGAACACTGAAGCTTTCTTT; j_gene: TRBJ1-1; v_gene: TRBV4-1; d_gene: -; abundance: -
CDR3aa: CVSSYSGGDGYTF; CDR3nt: TGTGTCAGCAGTTACTCCGGGGGCGATGGCTACACCTTC; j_gene: TRBJ1-2; v_gene: TRBV6-5; d_gene: -; abundance: -
CDR3aa: CASSVERLVNTEAFF; CDR3nt: TGTGCCAGCAGTGTCGAGAGGCTAGTTAACACTGAAGCTTTCTTT; j_gene: TRBJ1-1; v_gene: TRBV6-2/TRBV6-3; d_gene: -; abundance: -
CDR3aa: CASSWVLNTEAFF; CDR3nt: TGTGCCAGCAGTTGGGTCCTTAACACTGAAGCTTTCTTT; j_gene: TRBJ1-1; v_gene: TRBV6-2/TRBV6-3; d_gene: -; abundance: -
CDR3aa: CSARDPRAGETQYF; CDR3nt: TGCAGTGCTAGAGATCCCAGGGCGGGGGAGACCCAGTACTTC; j_gene: TRBJ2-5; v_gene: TRBV20-1; d_gene: -; abundance: few
CDR3aa: CASTRGYGPETYEQYF; CDR3nt: TGTGCCAGTACCAGGGGGTATGGACCAGAGACCTACGAGCAGTACTTC; j_gene: TRBJ2-7; v_gene: TRBV11-3; d_gene: TRBD1; abundance: -
CDR3aa: CASSSGGTYEQYF; CDR3nt: TGTGCCAGCAGCTCCGGGGGGACCTACGAGCAGTACTTC; j_gene: TRBJ2-7; v_gene: TRBV11-2; d_gene: TRBD2; abundance: -
CDR3aa: CSARGESNYGYTF; CDR3nt: TGCAGTGCTAGAGGGGAATCTAACTATGGCTACACCTTC; j_gene: TRBJ1-2; v_gene: TRBV20-1; d_gene: -; abundance: few
CDR3aa: CASSHTGGTEAFF; CDR3nt: TGTGCCAGCAGCCACACAGGGGGCACTGAAGCTTTCTTT; j_gene: TRBJ1-1; v_gene: TRBV3-1; d_gene: TRBD1; abundance: -
CDR3aa: CASRKWDISYNEQFF; CDR3nt: TGTGCCAGCAGGAAATGGGACATCTCCTACAATGAGCAGTTCTTC; j_gene: TRBJ2-1; v_gene: TRBV6-2/TRBV6-3; d_gene: -; abundance: -
CDR3aa: CAWKESPANTEAFF; CDR3nt: TGTGCCTGGAAGGAATCCCCCGCGAACACTGAAGCTTTCTTT; j_gene: TRBJ1-1; v_gene: TRBV30; d_gene: -; abundance: -
CDR3aa: CASSSGRAYGPTF; CDR3nt: TGTGCCAGCAGCTCAGGGCGGGCCTATGGCCCCACCTTC; j_gene: TRBJ1-2; v_gene: TRBV28; d_gene: -; abundance: -
CDR3aa: CASSLAHGGGAYEQYF; CDR3nt: TGTGCCAGCAGCTTAGCGCACGGCGGGGGGGCCTACGAGCAGTACTTC; j_gene: TRBJ2-7; v_gene: TRBV7-2; d_gene: TRBD2; abundance: -
CDR3aa: CAWSGDEGDDTEAFF; CDR3nt: TGTGCCTGGAGTGGGGATGAGGGGGACGACACTGAAGCTTTCTTT; j_gene: TRBJ1-1; v_gene: TRBV30; d_gene: -; abundance: -
CDR3aa: CASSQDQGLGYTF; CDR3nt: TGTGCCAGCAGCCAAGATCAGGGGCTTGGCTACACCTTC; j_gene: TRBJ1-2; v_gene: TRBV4-2; d_gene: -; abundance: -
CDR3aa: CASSLLPNPVANYGYTF; CDR3nt: TGTGCCAGCAGCTTACTTCCCAACCCCGTAGCTAACTATGGCTACACCTTC; j_gene: TRBJ1-2; v_gene: TRBV7-6; d_gene: -; abundance: -
CDR3aa: CASSGVGLYEQYF; CDR3nt: TGTGCCAGCAGTGGAGTTGGCCTCTACGAGCAGTACTTC; j_gene: TRBJ2-7; v_gene: TRBV2; d_gene: -; abundance: -
CDR3aa: CSVGGALAEAFF; CDR3nt: TGCAGCGTTGGGGGGGCCCTAGCTGAAGCTTTCTTT; j_gene: TRBJ1-1; v_gene: TRBV29-1; d_gene: -; abundance: -
CDR3aa: CASSIPPTSNQPQHF; CDR3nt: TGTGCCAGTAGTATCCCCCCGACTAGCAATCAGCCCCAGCATTTT; j_gene: TRBJ1-5; v_gene: TRBV19; d_gene: -; abundance: -
CDR3aa: CSAMVLSGQRAAYGYTF; CDR3nt: TGCAGTGCTATGGTGCTCTCGGGACAGCGAGCCGCCTATGGCTACACCTTC; j_gene: TRBJ1-2; v_gene: TRBV20-1; d_gene: TRBD1; abundance: few
CDR3aa: CSARLAGNLETQYF; CDR3nt: TGCAGTGCTCGACTAGCGGGGAATTTAGAGACCCAGTACTTC; j_gene: TRBJ2-5; v_gene: TRBV20-1; d_gene: TRBD2; abundance: -
CDR3aa: CASKGLAGGSRGGTQYF; CDR3nt: TGTGCCAGCAAAGGACTAGCGGGAGGGTCCCGAGGCGGGACGCAGTATTTT; j_gene: TRBJ2-3; v_gene: TRBV6-1; d_gene: TRBD2; abundance: -
CDR3aa: CASTLLGAAGNTIYF; CDR3nt: TGTGCCAGCACCCTCCTAGGGGCGGCGGGAAACACCATATATTTT; j_gene: TRBJ1-3; v_gene: TRBV28; d_gene: -; abundance: few
CDR3aa: CASSFRQGDTEAFF; CDR3nt: TGCGCCAGCAGTTTCCGACAGGGGGACACTGAAGCTTTCTTT; j_gene: TRBJ1-1; v_gene: TRBV23-1; d_gene: TRBD1; abundance: -
CDR3aa: CATSDSTGYQETQYF; CDR3nt: TGTGCCACCAGTGATTCCACAGGGTACCAAGAGACCCAGTACTTC; j_gene: TRBJ2-5; v_gene: TRBV24-1; d_gene: -; abundance: -